The 10 T cell receptor beta chains listed next were all sequenced from one sample in a study of shared clonotypes between healthy human individuals (TCRdb year 2020). The library was built by means of the immunoSEQ multiplex PCR assay. The source is immuneACCESS, and TCRdb retained only in-frame sequences with V and J called. Part of the clones is not carried over; for the studies checked, unresolved V genes explain less than half of this, and the remainder is unexplained. This sample is represented by over a million clones; around 75% of them were singletons. The top ten clonotypes cover about 1.5% of the sample. The sequencing input was memory CD4+ T cells sorted from blood. The cell subset or site label on this specimen signifies: CD45RA-negative fraction. The receptor set was obtained from a young man in good health.

V usage is TRBV19 and J usage is TRBJ2-2; 11 bases fit TRBD1. CDR3 length equals 16 residues. V shed 5 bases and J 2 bases; nucleotides not matched to a gene: 4. Germline V gene sequence: CDR1 LNHDA, CDR2 SQIVND (reference sequence). The DNA for the CDR3 is TGTGCCAGTAGTTCTGGACAGGGGGCAAACACCGGGGAGCTGTTTTTT. It codes for CASSSGQGANTGELFF.

The V call is TRBV7-8, the J call TRBJ2-1, with 13 bases fitting TRBD2. V was pared by 5 bases and J by 4 bases, with 2 bases of the junction left unmatched. The CDR3 is made up of 15 amino acids. Germline CDR1 is SGHVS and CDR2 is FQNEAQ. The CDR3 sequence: CASSGTSGTYNEQFF. Here the CDR3 DNA reads TGTGCCAGCAGCGGGACTAGCGGGACTTACAATGAGCAGTTCTTC.

The chain couples TRBV7-2 to TRBJ2-5, with D perhaps TRBD1 or TRBD2 (6 bases each). V was clipped by 3 bases and J by 5 bases, with 13 bases between them. Germline CDR1 and CDR2: SGHTA and FQGNSA. The CDR3 extends over 14 amino acids. The CDR3 is CASSLMGGGETQYF. The DNA for the CDR3 is TGTGCCAGCAGCTTGATGGGGGGCGGGGAGACCCAGTACTTC.

The CDR3, as DNA: TGTGCCAGCATTAGCCGGGACAGGGGCCATGAGCAGTTCTTC. Its translation is CASISRDRGHEQFF. V and J are TRBV6-1 and TRBJ2-1, with 10 bases aligning to TRBD1. The CDR3 loop spans 14 amino acids. CDR1 is MNHNS and CDR2 is SASEGT in the germline V gene. V gave up 7 bases and J gave up 8 bases; unmatched junction bases: 8.

The gene calls are TRBV7-9 and TRBJ2-1; 10 bases are shared with TRBD1. The V gene end was trimmed by 11 bases and the J gene end by 5 bases; junction bases not matched to a gene: 3. The CDR3 is 12 residues long. CDR1 and CDR2 from the germline V gene are SEHNR and FQNEAQ (reference sequence). The CDR3, as DNA: TGTGCCGGGACAGGGGTGAACAATGAGCAGTTCTTC. It codes for CAGTGVNNEQFF.

The CDR3 spells CASSERENTGELFF. As DNA, the CDR3 is TGTGCCAGCAGTGAGAGGGAGAACACCGGGGAGCTGTTTTTT. This chain links TRBV6-1 with TRBJ2-2; tentatively, D is TRBD2 (5 bases). V shed 3 bases and J shed 1 base, with 6 bases lying between them. Germline V gives CDR1 MNHNS, CDR2 SASEGT. The CDR3 spans 14 residues.

This clone has a handful of counts. This chain joins TRBV25-1 and TRBJ1-4; 7 bases are a match to TRBD1. This CDR3 region has 16 residues. The ends lost 7 bases at V and 6 bases at J; junction bases unmatched: 14. Germline lookup yields CDR1 MGHDK and CDR2 SYGVNS. As DNA, the CDR3 is TGTGCCAGCACCGACACCCCGACAGGGTACTATGAAAAACTGTTTTTT. This codes for CASTDTPTGYYEKLFF.

The genes are TRBV18 and TRBJ2-5; 12 positions agree with TRBD2. The CDR3 has 15 amino acids. In germline, CDR1 is KGHSH, CDR2 LQKENI. The V and J ends lost 2 bases and 5 bases, in that order; junction bases with no gene match: 3. Here the CDR3 reads CASSPGLAGTETQYF. The DNA of the CDR3 is TGTGCCAGCTCACCAGGACTAGCGGGAACGGAGACCCAGTACTTC.

The genes are TRBV28 and TRBJ2-2, with TRBD1 matching over 7 bases. The CDR3 sequence is 15 residues long. Germline CDR1 MDHEN, CDR2 SYDVKM. J gave up 1 base and V 6 bases, and 5 bases lay outside the gene matches. CDR3 sequence: CASSPGTVNTGELFF. Here the CDR3 DNA reads TGTGCCAGCAGCCCCGGGACAGTGAACACCGGGGAGCTGTTTTTT.

Comments on this clone: A much larger clone differs from this one at a single base, so this may be a read error. The CDR3: CASSQAGASYGYIF. As DNA, the CDR3 is TGCGCCAGCAGCCAAGCAGGGGCATCCTATGGCTACATCTTC. V usage is TRBV4-3 and J usage is TRBJ1-2; D perhaps matches TRBD1 (6 bases). The CDR3 consists of 14 residues. Germline V gene data show CDR1 as LGHNA and CDR2 as YSLEER.